A single sample gave rise to the 24 T cell receptor beta chains below, sequenced in a study of identical twins (dated by TCRdb to 2015 to 2016). Library construction relied on 5' RACE. Instrument on record: Illumina HiSeq 2000. Using fastp trimming at Q25 and MiXCR clonotype assembly, TCRdb reanalyzed the public sequencing data and kept in-frame beta chains. Rows with a matching CDR3 protein are joined into one entry that keeps the most common DNA and genes. The sample data list 1.5 million to 2 million distinct CDR3 sequences, and more than 30% of these were observed just once. The ten largest account for over 0.25% of the sample. Sequenced input: cord blood. These receptor sequences come from a newborn girl in good health.

In this sample, this clonotype turned up a few times. This sequence joins TRBV28 and TRBJ2-4; 9 nucleotides agree with TRBD1. The J call may be wrong; the DNA end is better matched by TRBJ2-7. This CDR3 has 15 amino acids. CDR1 and CDR2 (germline): MDHEN, SYDVKM. CDR3 amino acids: CASSPTGTGWVEQYF. CDR3 sequence (DNA): TGTGCCAGCAGTCCTACCGGGACAGGGTGGGTCGAGCAGTACTTC.

This clonotype was counted between two and nine times. The gene calls are TRBV7-8 and TRBJ2-7; 7 nucleotides agree with TRBD1. V gave up 1 base and J gave up 2 bases; unmatched junction bases: 8. The CDR3 loop spans 16 amino acids. Per the germline V gene, CDR1 is SGHVS and CDR2 is FQNEAQ. In DNA, the CDR3 is TGTGCCAGCAGCTTAGTGGGGACAGCCACGACCTACGAGCAGTACTTC. As protein: CASSLVGTATTYEQYF.

V and J are TRBV21-1 and TRBJ2-5; TRBD2 is the table's D call and was not checked against the DNA. TRBV21-1 is reported as a pseudogene. The CDR3 runs 16 residues. This chain's CDR3 is CASSKRREGGRNEQYF. CDR3 nucleotides: TGTGCCAGCAGCAAAAGGCGGGAGGGAGGACGCAATGAGCAGTACTTC.

The chain uses TRBV10-2 and TRBJ1-1, with D hard to call. The CDR3 runs to 13 residues. Germline V gene data show CDR1 as WSHSY and CDR2 as SAAADI. V was shortened by 0 bases and J by 6 bases, with 8 bases between the two germline ends. CDR3 nucleotides: TGCGCCAGCAGTGAGTCGGTTATCTCTGAAGCTTTCTTT. Amino acid sequence: CASSESVISEAFF.

The rearrangement uses TRBV29-1 and TRBJ1-2; unclear D gene. CDR1 SQVTM and CDR2 ANQGSEA come from the germline V gene. The CDR3 covers 11 residues. V was shortened by 5 bases and J by 3 bases, with 7 bases between the two germline ends. The CDR3 bases are TGCAGCGTTCTCCGATACTATGGCTACACCTTC. Its translation is CSVLRYYGYTF.

This clonotype was seen a few times. V gene TRBV20-1 combines with J gene TRBJ1-6; 9 bases agree with TRBD1. The CDR3 extends over 15 amino acids. Trimming cost V 7 bases and J 4 bases; bases outside gene matches: 8. Per germline, CDR1 DFQATT and CDR2 SNEGSKA (reference sequence). CDR3 region: CSVMKTGGYNSPLHF. Here the CDR3 DNA reads TGCAGTGTTATGAAGACAGGGGGATATAATTCACCCCTCCACTTT.

This clonotype came up a few times. Here the CDR3 reads CATSRDRGPYEQYF. Written as DNA, the CDR3 is TGTGCCACCAGCAGAGATAGGGGGCCCTACGAGCAGTACTTC. The J gene is TRBJ2-7, the V gene TRBV15; the match to TRBD1 covers 7 bases. The ends lost 0 bases at V and 2 bases at J; junction bases unmatched: 1. Per germline, CDR1 LNHNV and CDR2 YYDKDF (reference sequence). The CDR3 extends over 14 amino acids. Filled out from reference TRBV15 and TRBJ2-7, the complete variable domain reads DAMVIQNPRYQVTQFGKPVTLSCSQTLNHNVMYWYQQKSSQAPKLLFHYYDKDFNNEADTPDNFQSRRPNTSFCFLDIRSPGLGDTAMYLCATSRDRGPYEQYFGPGTRLTVT.

Only a few counts were recorded for this clonotype. This chain uses TRBV20-1 with TRBJ2-1, with TRBD2 matching over 10 bases. CDR1 is DFQATT, CDR2 SNEGSKA, per germline (reference sequence). There are 15 residues in the CDR3. Germline trimming cut 6 bases from V and 2 bases from J; bases unmatched to any gene: 7. The CDR3 DNA is TGCAGTGCCCACCCCACTAGCGGGGCCTACAATGAGCAGTTCTTC. Translating it yields CSAHPTSGAYNEQFF.

This clonotype has just a few counts. The chain combines TRBV20-1 with TRBJ2-7, with 7 bases identical to TRBD2. CDR1 is DFQATT and CDR2 is SNEGSKA in the germline V gene (reference sequence). The CDR3 has 14 amino acids. V lost 5 bases and J lost 2; bases outside the gene matches: 9. The CDR3 DNA sequence: TGCAGTGCTGCGGTGCGGGAGACCGCCTACGAGCAGTACTTC. Its protein product is CSAAVRETAYEQYF.

Many counts were recorded for this clonotype. The chain carries TRBV20-1 and TRBJ2-5; D perhaps matches TRBD1 (6 bases). The CDR3 is 12 residues long. Germline V lookup: CDR1 DFQATT, CDR2 SNEGSKA (reference sequence). V was shortened by 6 bases and J by 0 bases, with 8 bases between the two germline ends. The CDR3, as DNA: TGCAGTGCGGGGACACACCAAGAGACCCAGTACTTC. It is translated as CSAGTHQETQYF.

The chain joins TRBV7-2 to TRBJ2-2; D is undetermined. Germline V lookup: CDR1 SGHTA, CDR2 FQGNSA. The CDR3 loop spans 15 amino acids. Trimming took 5 bases from V and 6 from J, leaving 16 bases between them. This CDR3 reads CASSALAMSAGELFF. The CDR3 bases are TGTGCCAGCAGCGCCTTAGCCATGTCAGCCGGGGAGCTGTTTTTT. Together with reference TRBV7-2 and TRBJ2-2, the CDR3 gives the full variable domain: GAGVSQSPSNKVTEKGKDVELRCDPISGHTALYWYRQSLGQGLEFLIYFQGNSAPDKSGLPSDRFSAERTGGSVSTLTIQRTQQEDSAVYLCASSALAMSAGELFFGEGSRLTVL.

The chain couples TRBV7-2 to TRBJ2-3; no reliable D call. CDR1 and CDR2 (germline): SGHTA, FQGNSA. This CDR3 is built from 16 residues. V lost 5 bases and J lost 2, with 17 bases in between. The CDR3 DNA follows: TGTGCCAGCAGCCCCACTCGCCGGGCGAACACAGATACGCAGTATTTT. The encoded protein is CASSPTRRANTDTQYF.

This clonotype was observed a few times. The chain is built from TRBV6-6 and TRBJ2-1; 9 nucleotides match TRBD2. CDR3 length: 14 amino acids. V shed 6 bases, J shed 5 bases, and the junction held 5 bases outside the gene matches. Germline lookup yields CDR1 MNHNY and CDR2 SVGAGI (reference sequence). CDR3 sequence: CASSSTSGHNEQFF. The CDR3 DNA reads as TGTGCCAGCAGCTCGACTAGCGGACACAATGAGCAGTTCTTC.

The chain is built from TRBV10-2 and TRBJ1-5; 7 nucleotides match TRBD1. Germline CDR1 reads WSHSY; CDR2 reads SAAADI. The CDR3 totals 15 residues. V shed 1 base and J 2 bases; nucleotides not matched to a gene: 2. The CDR3 loop reads CASSEYGTGNQPQHF. The DNA for the CDR3 is TGCGCCAGCAGTGAGTATGGGACAGGCAATCAGCCCCAGCATTTT.

This clonotype was seen a handful of times. This rearrangement joins TRBV3-1 to TRBJ1-2; possible D gene TRBD1, 6 bases. CDR1 and CDR2 (germline): LGHDT, YNNKEL (reference sequence). This CDR3 spans 14 amino acids. With 8 bases removed from V and 4 bases from J, the gap between germline ends came to 17 bases. The chain's CDR3 is CASSRRGTPYGYTF. CDR3 in DNA: TGTGCCAGCTCAAGAAGGGGGACCCCCTATGGCTACACCTTC.

In its sample, this clonotype was seen a few times. This chain connects TRBV20-1 to TRBJ2-7, with 12 bases that match TRBD2. V gave up 7 bases and J gave up 4 bases; unmatched junction bases: 14. Germline V gene sequence: CDR1 DFQATT, CDR2 SNEGSKA (reference sequence). There are 16 residues in the CDR3. The DNA of the CDR3 is TGCAGTGTCTCGGACCTAGCGGGGGGGCCTCTATACGAGCAGTACTTC. Protein: CSVSDLAGGPLYEQYF.

Only a few counts were recorded for this clonotype. The V and J genes are TRBV20-1 and TRBJ2-1; D remains unclear. Germline CDR1 DFQATT, CDR2 SNEGSKA (reference sequence). This CDR3 is built from 16 residues. The ends were cut back, 6 bases at V and 0 bases at J, with 18 bases in the middle. This CDR3 reads CSARPTRPISYNEQFF. Here the CDR3 DNA reads TGCAGTGCCCGTCCGACCAGACCCATCTCCTACAATGAGCAGTTCTTC.

This chain links TRBV21-1 with TRBJ2-5; the table's D call of TRBD1 was not tested on the DNA. TRBV21-1 represents a pseudogene. The CDR3 is 18 residues long. The CDR3 loop reads CASSKAFARGLSQETQYF. CDR3 sequence (DNA): TGTGCCAGCAGCAAAGCATTTGCCAGGGGGCTGAGTCAAGAGACCCAGTACTTC.

This clonotype was seen a few times. This chain uses TRBV12-3 or TRBV12-4 with TRBJ2-1; 11 bases match TRBD2. V shed 7 bases and J 0 bases; nucleotides not matched to a gene: 17. This CDR3 is 20 amino acids long. The CDR3, as DNA: TGTGCCAGCACCTTAGGTCGCAGGGGGCTAGCGGGAGGCTCCTACAATGAGCAGTTCTTC. It is translated as CASTLGRRGLAGGSYNEQFF.

This clonotype showed up just a few times. The J gene is TRBJ1-2, the V gene TRBV5-1; TRBD1 might be the D (5 bases). Germline V gives CDR1 SGHRS, CDR2 YFSETQ. The CDR3 sequence is 13 residues long. V lost 2 bases and J lost 4, with 9 bases in between. The CDR3 sequence is CASSFEGAYGYTF. CDR3 DNA sequence: TGCGCCAGCAGCTTCGAAGGGGCCTATGGCTACACCTTC.

This clonotype was detected only a few times. The J gene is TRBJ2-3, the V gene TRBV28; a possible D gene is TRBD2 (6 bases). The CDR3 consists of 17 residues. Germline V gene data show CDR1 as MDHEN and CDR2 as SYDVKM. V dropped 5 bases and J dropped 0 bases, with 18 bases sitting between them. The CDR3 loop is CASSLLTAGTSTDTQYF. The CDR3 bases are TGTGCCAGCAGTCTCCTAACAGCGGGCACTAGCACAGATACGCAGTATTTT.

The chain has TRBV5-6 and TRBJ2-3; D call uncertain. CDR1 is SGHDT, CDR2 YYEEEE, per germline. Trimming pared 1 base from V and 0 bases from J, leaving 6 bases between. CDR3 length: 14 amino acids. This chain's CDR3 is CASSLQPSTDTQYF. As DNA, the CDR3 is TGTGCCAGCAGCTTGCAGCCTAGCACAGATACGCAGTATTTT. The whole variable domain, filled in from reference TRBV5-6 and TRBJ2-3, reads DAGVTQSPTHLIKTRGQQVTLRCSPKSGHDTVSWYQQALGQGPQFIFQYYEEEERQRGNFPDRFSGHQFPNYSSELNVNALLLGDSALYLCASSLQPSTDTQYFGPGTRLTVL.

This clonotype was seen a few times. CDR3 nucleotides: TGTGCCAGCAGCCAAAGGACAGGAGCTAATTCACCCCTCCACTTT. Amino acids: CASSQRTGANSPLHF. The chain recombines TRBV14 with TRBJ1-6, with 7 bases lining up with TRBD1. The CDR3 has 15 residues. Germline V lookup: CDR1 SGHDN, CDR2 FVKESK. V was pared by 2 bases and J by 6 bases, with 4 bases of the junction left unmatched.

This clonotype was seen ten or more times. V usage is TRBV25-1 and J usage is TRBJ2-1, with TRBD2 as a possible D gene (5 bases). Germline V gives CDR1 MGHDK, CDR2 SYGVNS. The CDR3 length is 14 residues. Trimming removed 1 base at V and 3 bases at J, with 7 bases between. The CDR3 bases are TGTGCCAGCAGTGAATCTAGCTTCTACAATGAGCAGTTCTTC. This encodes CASSESSFYNEQFF. Full variable domain (outside the CDR3, taken from reference TRBV25-1 and TRBJ2-1): EADIYQTPRYLVIGTGKKITLECSQTMGHDKMYWYQQDPGMELHLIHYSYGVNSTEKGDLSSESTVSRIRTEHFPLTLESARPSHTSQYLCASSESSFYNEQFFGPGTRLTVL.